Sequencing of this T cell receptor (beta chain) was carried out in a study of T cell repertoires in cytomegalovirus infection. Study in general: Public TCR beta signatures provided an indication of both CMV infection and a matching HLA type.

MiXCR, run by TCRdb on the reads, gives a single entry per CDR3 protein. Of 290,000 or so distinct CDR3 sequences in the sample, over 20% are singletons; the top ten hold approximately 13%. The study, taken as a whole, reports: The cumulative frequency of public TCR beta families identified carriers of CMV plus the relevant HLA. The ex vivo response was dominated by HLA-C-restricted CMV-specific TCR beta clonotypes.

CDR1 is ENHRY and CDR2 is SYGVKD in the germline V gene. Trimming stripped 3 bases from V and 4 bases from J, with 17 bases between. This CDR3 contains 16 residues. As to this clonotype: Antigen specificity is unknown.

The rearrangement joins TRBV10-3 to TRBJ2-3; D gene ambiguous. This receptor was taken from a human donor in good health (CMV status not recorded). Some clones in this sample may be carry-over from other donors' samples. The specimen was PBMCs. The CDR3 here is CAISDLGPPAPDTQYF. The CDR3, as DNA: TGTGCCATCAGTGACTTAGGGCCCCCCGCCCCAGATACGCAGTATTTT.